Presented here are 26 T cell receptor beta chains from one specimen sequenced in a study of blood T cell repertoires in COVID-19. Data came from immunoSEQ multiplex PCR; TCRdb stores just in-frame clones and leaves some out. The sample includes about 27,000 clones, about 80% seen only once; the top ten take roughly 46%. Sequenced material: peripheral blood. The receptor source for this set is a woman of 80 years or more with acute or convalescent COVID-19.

The CDR3 nucleotides are TGTGCCAGCAGCTCAGGCGGGACTCGATCCTACGAGCAGTACTTC. It translates to CASSSGGTRSYEQYF. The rearrangement joins TRBV9 to TRBJ2-7, with a possible D match to TRBD2 (6 bases). CDR1 SGDLS and CDR2 YYNGEE come from the germline V gene. The V gene lost 4 bases and the J gene lost 1 base, with 15 bases spanning the gap. CDR3 length equals 15 residues.

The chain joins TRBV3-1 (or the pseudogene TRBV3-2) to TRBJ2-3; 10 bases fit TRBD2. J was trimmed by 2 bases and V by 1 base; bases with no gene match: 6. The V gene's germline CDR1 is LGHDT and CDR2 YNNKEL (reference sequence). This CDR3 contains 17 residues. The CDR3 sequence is CASSQGLAGVTTDTQYF. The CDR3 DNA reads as TGTGCCAGCAGCCAAGGTCTAGCGGGAGTGACCACAGATACGCAGTATTTT.

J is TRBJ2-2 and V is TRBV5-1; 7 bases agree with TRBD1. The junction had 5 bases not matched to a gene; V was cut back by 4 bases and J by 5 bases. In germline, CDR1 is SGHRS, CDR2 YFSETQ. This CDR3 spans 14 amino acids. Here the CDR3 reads CASSNPGGTGELFF. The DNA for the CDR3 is TGCGCCAGCAGCAATCCAGGGGGTACCGGGGAGCTGTTTTTT.

In nucleotides, the CDR3 is TGCAGTGCCCGCAGGTTCGGGGAGCTGTTTTTT. Amino acids: CSARRFGELFF. V and J are TRBV20-1 and TRBJ2-2; D unclear. The CDR3 runs to 11 residues. Per the germline V gene, CDR1 is DFQATT and CDR2 is SNEGSKA (reference sequence). V gave up 6 bases and J gave up 7 bases, with 9 bases separating them.

The CDR3 protein is CASSQAGTGYTGELFF. CDR3 in DNA: TGTGCCAGCTCACAAGCCGGGACAGGGTACACCGGGGAGCTGTTTTTT. This chain uses TRBV18 with TRBJ2-2, with 9 nucleotides matching TRBD1. This CDR3 spans 16 amino acids. V lost 4 bases and J lost 3; bases outside the gene matches: 6. Germline-derived CDR1 and CDR2 are KGHSH and LQKENI.

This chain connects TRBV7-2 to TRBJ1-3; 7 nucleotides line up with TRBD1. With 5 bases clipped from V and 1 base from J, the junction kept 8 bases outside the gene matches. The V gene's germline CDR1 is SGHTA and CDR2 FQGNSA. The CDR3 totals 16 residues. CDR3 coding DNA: TGTGCCAGCAGCAACGACAGGGTTCTTTCTGGAAACACCATATATTTT. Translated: CASSNDRVLSGNTIYF.

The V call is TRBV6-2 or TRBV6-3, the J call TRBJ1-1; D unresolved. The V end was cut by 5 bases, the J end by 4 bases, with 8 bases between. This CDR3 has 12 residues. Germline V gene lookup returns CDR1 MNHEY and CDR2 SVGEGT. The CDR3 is CASSLWATEAFF. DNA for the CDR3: TGTGCCAGCAGTCTGTGGGCCACTGAAGCTTTCTTT.

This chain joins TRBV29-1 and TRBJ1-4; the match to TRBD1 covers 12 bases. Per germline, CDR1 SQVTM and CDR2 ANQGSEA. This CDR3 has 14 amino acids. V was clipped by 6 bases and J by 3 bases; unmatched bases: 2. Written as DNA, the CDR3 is TGCAGCGTGGGACAGGGGGCTGCTAATGAAAAACTGTTTTTT. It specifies CSVGQGAANEKLFF.

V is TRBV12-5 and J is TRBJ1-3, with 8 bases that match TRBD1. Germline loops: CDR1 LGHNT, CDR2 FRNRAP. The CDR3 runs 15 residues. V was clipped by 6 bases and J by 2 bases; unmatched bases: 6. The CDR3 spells CASGPGQVAGNTIYF. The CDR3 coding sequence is TGTGCTAGTGGCCCGGGACAGGTCGCTGGAAACACCATATATTTT. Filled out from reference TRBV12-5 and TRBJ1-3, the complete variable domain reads DARVTQTPRHKVTEMGQEVTMRCQPILGHNTVFWYRQTMMQGLELLAYFRNRAPLDDSGMPKDRFSAEMPDATLATLKIQPSEPRDSAVYFCASGPGQVAGNTIYFGEGSWLTVV.

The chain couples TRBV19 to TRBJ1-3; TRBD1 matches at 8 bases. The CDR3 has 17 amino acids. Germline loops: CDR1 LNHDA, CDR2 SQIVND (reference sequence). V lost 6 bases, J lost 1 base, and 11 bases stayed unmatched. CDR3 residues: CASRDRDRRRSGNTIYF. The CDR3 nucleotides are TGTGCCAGTAGGGATCGGGACAGGCGGCGGTCTGGAAACACCATATATTTT.

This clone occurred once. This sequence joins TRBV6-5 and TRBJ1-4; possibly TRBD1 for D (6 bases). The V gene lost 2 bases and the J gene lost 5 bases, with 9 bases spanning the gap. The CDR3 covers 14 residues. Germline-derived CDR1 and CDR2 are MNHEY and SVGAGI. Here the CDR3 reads CASSYRGQNEKLFF. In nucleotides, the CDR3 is TGTGCCAGCAGTTACCGAGGACAGAATGAAAAACTGTTTTTT.

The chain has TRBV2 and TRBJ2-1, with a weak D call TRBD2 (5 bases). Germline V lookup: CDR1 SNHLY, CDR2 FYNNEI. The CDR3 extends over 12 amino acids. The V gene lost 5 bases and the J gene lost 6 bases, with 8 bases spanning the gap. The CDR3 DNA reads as TGTGCCAGCAGTCAGCGGTTCAATGAGCAGTTCTTC. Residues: CASSQRFNEQFF.

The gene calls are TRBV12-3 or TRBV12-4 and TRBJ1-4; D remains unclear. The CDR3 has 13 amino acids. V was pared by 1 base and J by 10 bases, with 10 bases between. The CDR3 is CASSLGGSGKLFF. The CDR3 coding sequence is TGTGCCAGCAGTTTAGGGGGAAGCGGAAAACTGTTTTTT.

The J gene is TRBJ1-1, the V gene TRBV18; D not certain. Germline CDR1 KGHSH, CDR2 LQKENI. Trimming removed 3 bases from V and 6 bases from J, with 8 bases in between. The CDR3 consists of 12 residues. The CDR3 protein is CASSPRGAEAFF. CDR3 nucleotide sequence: TGTGCCAGCTCACCGCGGGGTGCTGAAGCTTTCTTT.

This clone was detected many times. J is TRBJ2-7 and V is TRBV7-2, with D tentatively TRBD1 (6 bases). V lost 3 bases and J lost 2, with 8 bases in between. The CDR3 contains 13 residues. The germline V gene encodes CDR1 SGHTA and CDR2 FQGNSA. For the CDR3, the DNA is TGTGCCAGCAGCTTTGACAGGCCCTACGAGCAGTACTTC. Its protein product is CASSFDRPYEQYF. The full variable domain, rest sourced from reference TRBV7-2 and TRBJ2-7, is GAGVSQSPSNKVTEKGKDVELRCDPISGHTALYWYRQSLGQGLEFLIYFQGNSAPDKSGLPSDRFSAERTGGSVSTLTIQRTQQEDSAVYLCASSFDRPYEQYFGPGTRLTVT.

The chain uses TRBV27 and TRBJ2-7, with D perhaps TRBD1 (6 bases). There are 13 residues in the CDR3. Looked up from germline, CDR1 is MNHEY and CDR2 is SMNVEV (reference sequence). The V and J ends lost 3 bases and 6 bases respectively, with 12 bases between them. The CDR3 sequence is CASSLGAPGEQYF. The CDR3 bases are TGTGCCAGCAGTTTGGGGGCTCCCGGCGAGCAGTACTTC.

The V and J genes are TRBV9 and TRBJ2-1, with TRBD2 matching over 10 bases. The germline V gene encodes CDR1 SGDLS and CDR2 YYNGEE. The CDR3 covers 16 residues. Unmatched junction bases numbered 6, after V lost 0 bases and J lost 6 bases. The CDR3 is CASSVDGLAGGNEQFF. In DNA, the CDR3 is TGTGCCAGCAGCGTAGACGGATTAGCGGGAGGCAATGAGCAGTTCTTC.

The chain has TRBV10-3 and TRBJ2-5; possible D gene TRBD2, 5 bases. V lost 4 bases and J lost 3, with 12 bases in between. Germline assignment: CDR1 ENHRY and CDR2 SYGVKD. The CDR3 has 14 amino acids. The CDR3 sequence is CAISGAGAEETQYF. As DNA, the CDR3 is TGTGCCATCAGTGGGGCGGGCGCTGAAGAGACCCAGTACTTC.

The CDR3 loop is CASSLGGISGYTF. CDR3 nucleotides: TGTGCCAGCAGTTTGGGAGGGATCAGTGGCTACACCTTC. The chain uses TRBV28 and TRBJ1-2; D call uncertain. The germline V gene encodes CDR1 MDHEN and CDR2 SYDVKM. The CDR3 has 13 residues. The V and J ends lost 3 bases and 7 bases respectively, with 12 bases between them.

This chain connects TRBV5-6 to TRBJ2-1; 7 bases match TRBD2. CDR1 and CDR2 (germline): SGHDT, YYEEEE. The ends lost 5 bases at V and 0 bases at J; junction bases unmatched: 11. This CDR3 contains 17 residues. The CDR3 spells CASRRLPRGSSYNEQFF. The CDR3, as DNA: TGTGCCAGCAGGAGGTTACCGCGGGGGAGCTCCTACAATGAGCAGTTCTTC.

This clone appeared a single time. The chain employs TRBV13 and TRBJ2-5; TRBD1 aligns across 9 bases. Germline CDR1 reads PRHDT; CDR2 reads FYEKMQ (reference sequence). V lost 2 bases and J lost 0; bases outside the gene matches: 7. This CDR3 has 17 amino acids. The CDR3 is CASSLRTGGKYQETQYF. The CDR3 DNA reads TGTGCCAGCAGCTTACGTACAGGGGGCAAGTACCAAGAGACCCAGTACTTC.

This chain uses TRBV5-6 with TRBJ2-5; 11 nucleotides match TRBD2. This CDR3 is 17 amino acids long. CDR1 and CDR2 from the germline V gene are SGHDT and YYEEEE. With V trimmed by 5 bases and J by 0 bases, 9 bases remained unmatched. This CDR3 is CASSYSSSGGYQETQYF. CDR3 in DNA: TGTGCCAGCAGTTACTCCTCTAGCGGGGGGTACCAAGAGACCCAGTACTTC.

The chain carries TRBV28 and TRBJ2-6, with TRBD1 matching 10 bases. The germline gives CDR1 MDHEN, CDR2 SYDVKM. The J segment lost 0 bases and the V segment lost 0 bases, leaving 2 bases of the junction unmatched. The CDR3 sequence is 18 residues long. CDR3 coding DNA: TGTGCCAGCAGTTTATGGGGACAGGGGAGCTCTGGGGCCAACGTCCTGACTTTC. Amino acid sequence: CASSLWGQGSSGANVLTF.

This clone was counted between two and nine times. In DNA, the CDR3 is TGCGCCAGTGGGGACACGGGGGGTCAGCCCCAGCATTTT. This sequence encodes CASGDTGGQPQHF. The chain links TRBV10-2 to TRBJ1-5; maybe TRBD1 (6 bases). The CDR3 loop spans 13 amino acids. V was cut by 9 bases and J by 6 bases, with 15 bases left in between. Germline assignment: CDR1 WSHSY and CDR2 SAAADI.

CDR3 sequence: CASSFGRLPGNTIYF. Here the CDR3 DNA reads TGTGCCAGCAGCTTCGGCAGGCTGCCTGGAAACACCATATATTTT. The gene calls are TRBV5-6 and TRBJ1-3; no definite D call. The CDR3 spans 15 residues. CDR1 SGHDT and CDR2 YYEEEE come from the germline V gene. Trimming cost V 2 bases and J 2 bases, with 11 bases left between them.

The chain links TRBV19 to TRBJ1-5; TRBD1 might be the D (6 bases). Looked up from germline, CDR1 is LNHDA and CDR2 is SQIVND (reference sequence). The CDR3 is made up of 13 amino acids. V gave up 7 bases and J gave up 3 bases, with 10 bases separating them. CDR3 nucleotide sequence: TGTGCCAGTACTACAGGGCCCAATCAGCCCCAGCATTTT. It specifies CASTTGPNQPQHF.